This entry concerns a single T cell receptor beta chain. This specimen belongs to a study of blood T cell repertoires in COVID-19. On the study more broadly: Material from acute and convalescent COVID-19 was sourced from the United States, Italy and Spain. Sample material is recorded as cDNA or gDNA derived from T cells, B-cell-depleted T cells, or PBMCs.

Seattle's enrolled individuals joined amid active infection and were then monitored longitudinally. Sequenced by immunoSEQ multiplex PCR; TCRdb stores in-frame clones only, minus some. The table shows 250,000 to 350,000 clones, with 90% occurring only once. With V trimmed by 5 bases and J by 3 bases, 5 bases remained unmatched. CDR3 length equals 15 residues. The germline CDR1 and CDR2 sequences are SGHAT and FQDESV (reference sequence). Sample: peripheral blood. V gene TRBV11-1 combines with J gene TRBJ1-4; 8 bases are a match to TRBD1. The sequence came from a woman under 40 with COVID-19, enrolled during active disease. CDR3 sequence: CASSVPGQANEKLFF. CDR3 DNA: TGTGCCAGCAGCGTGCCGGGACAGGCTAATGAAAAACTGTTTTTT.